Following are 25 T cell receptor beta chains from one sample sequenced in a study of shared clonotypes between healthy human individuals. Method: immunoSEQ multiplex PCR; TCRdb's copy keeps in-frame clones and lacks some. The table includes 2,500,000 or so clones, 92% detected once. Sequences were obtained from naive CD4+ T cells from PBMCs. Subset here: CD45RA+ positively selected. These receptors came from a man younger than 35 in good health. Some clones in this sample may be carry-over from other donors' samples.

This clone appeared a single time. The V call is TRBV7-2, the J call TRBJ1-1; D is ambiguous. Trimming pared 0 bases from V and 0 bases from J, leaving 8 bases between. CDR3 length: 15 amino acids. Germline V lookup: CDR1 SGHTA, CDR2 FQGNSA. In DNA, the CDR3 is TGTGCCAGCAGCTTAGCGCGACTTATGAACACTGAAGCTTTCTTT. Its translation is CASSLARLMNTEAFF.

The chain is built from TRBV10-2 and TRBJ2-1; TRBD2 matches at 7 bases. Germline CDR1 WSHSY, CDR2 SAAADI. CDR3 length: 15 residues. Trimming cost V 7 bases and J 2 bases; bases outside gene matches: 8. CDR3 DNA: TGCGCCAGCACCCTGACTAGCCCGGCCTACAATGAGCAGTTCTTC. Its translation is CASTLTSPAYNEQFF.

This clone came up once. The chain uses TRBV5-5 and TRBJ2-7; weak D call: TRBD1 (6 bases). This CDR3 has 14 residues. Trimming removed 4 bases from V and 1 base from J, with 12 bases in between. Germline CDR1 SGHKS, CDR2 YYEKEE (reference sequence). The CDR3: CASSPLGQSYEQYF. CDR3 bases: TGTGCCAGCAGCCCCTTAGGACAGTCCTACGAGCAGTACTTC.

Here the CDR3 reads CASRSLGPDTQYF. The CDR3 DNA sequence: TGTGCCAGCAGATCACTAGGCCCAGATACGCAGTATTTT. This chain uses TRBV6-1 with TRBJ2-3; a possible D gene is TRBD2 (5 bases). The V gene's germline CDR1 is MNHNS and CDR2 SASEGT. The CDR3 consists of 13 residues. V lost 6 bases to trimming and J lost 4 bases, with 11 bases between them.

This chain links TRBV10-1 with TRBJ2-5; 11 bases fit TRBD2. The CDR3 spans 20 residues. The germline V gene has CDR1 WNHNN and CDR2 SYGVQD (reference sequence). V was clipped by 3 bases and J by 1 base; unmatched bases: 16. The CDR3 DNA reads TGCGCCAGCAGTGATTCGGGGAGGACGGCTAGCGGGAGGCCCCAAGAGACCCAGTACTTC. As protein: CASSDSGRTASGRPQETQYF.

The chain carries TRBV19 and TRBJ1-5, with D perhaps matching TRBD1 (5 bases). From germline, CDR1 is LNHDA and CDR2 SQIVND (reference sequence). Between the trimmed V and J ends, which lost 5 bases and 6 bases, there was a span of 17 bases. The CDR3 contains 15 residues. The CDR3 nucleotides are TGTGCCAGTAGTGCGATGGGGGGTTTCGGTCAGCCCCAGCATTTT. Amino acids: CASSAMGGFGQPQHF.

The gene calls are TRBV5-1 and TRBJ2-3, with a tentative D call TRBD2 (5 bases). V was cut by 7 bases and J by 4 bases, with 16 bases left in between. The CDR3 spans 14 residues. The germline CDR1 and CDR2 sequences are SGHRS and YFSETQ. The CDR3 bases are TGCGCCAGCTTAGCGAGCGGCAGAGCAGATACGCAGTATTTT. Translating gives CASLASGRADTQYF.

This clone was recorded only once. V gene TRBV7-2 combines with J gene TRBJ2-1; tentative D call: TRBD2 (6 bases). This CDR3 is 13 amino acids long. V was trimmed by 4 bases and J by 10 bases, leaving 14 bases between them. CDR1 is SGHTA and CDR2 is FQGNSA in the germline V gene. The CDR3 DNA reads TGTGCCAGCAGCTCCCAGCTCGGAGGGGAGCAGTTCTTC. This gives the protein CASSSQLGGEQFF. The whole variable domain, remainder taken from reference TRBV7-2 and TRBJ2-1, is GAGVSQSPSNKVTEKGKDVELRCDPISGHTALYWYRQSLGQGLEFLIYFQGNSAPDKSGLPSDRFSAERTGGSVSTLTIQRTQQEDSAVYLCASSSQLGGEQFFGPGTRLTVL.

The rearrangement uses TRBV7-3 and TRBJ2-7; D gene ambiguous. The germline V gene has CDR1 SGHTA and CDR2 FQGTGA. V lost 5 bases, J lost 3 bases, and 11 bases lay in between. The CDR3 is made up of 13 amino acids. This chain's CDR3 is CASSATPGYEQYF. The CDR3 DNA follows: TGTGCCAGCAGCGCAACCCCAGGCTACGAGCAGTACTTC.

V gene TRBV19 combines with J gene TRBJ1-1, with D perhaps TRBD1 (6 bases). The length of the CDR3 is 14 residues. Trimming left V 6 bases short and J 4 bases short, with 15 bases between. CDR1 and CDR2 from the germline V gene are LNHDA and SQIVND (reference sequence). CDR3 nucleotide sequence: TGTGCCAGTAGCCCCCAGGGGTTTGTCACTGAAGCTTTCTTT. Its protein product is CASSPQGFVTEAFF.

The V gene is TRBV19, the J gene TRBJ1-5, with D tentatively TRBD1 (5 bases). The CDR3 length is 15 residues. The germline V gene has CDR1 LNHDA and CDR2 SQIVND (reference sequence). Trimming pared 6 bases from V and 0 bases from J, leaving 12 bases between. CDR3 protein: CASSTGTDSNQPQHF. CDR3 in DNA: TGTGCCAGTAGCACCGGGACCGATAGCAATCAGCCCCAGCATTTT.

CDR3 coding DNA: TGTGCCAGCAGCCGGACGGGAGAAGCTTTCTTT. Translated, it gives CASSRTGEAFF. The chain has TRBV6-5 and TRBJ1-1; D is undetermined. The CDR3 covers 11 residues. CDR1 is MNHEY, CDR2 SVGAGI, per germline. V was cut by 6 bases and J by 8 bases, with 10 bases left in between.

The CDR3 reads CSFGTGTVGEQYF. In nucleotides, the CDR3 is TGCAGCTTTGGGACAGGGACCGTCGGCGAGCAGTACTTC. The gene calls are TRBV29-1 and TRBJ2-7, with 9 positions matching TRBD1. V lost 8 bases, J lost 6 bases, and 11 bases stayed unmatched. CDR3 length: 13 residues. Germline V gene data show CDR1 as SQVTM and CDR2 as ANQGSEA.

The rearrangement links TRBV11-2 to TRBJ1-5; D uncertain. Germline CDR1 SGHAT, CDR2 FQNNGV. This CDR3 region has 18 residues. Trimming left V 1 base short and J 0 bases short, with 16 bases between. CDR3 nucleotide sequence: TGTGCCAGCAGCTTAGCCGCAACGGGCCCTTATAGCAATCAGCCCCAGCATTTT. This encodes CASSLAATGPYSNQPQHF.

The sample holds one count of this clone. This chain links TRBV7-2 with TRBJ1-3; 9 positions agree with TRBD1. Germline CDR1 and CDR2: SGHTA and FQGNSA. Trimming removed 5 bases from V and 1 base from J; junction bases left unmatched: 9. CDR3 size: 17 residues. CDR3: CASSLVSGTGSGNTIYF. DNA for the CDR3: TGTGCCAGCAGCCTGGTATCCGGGACAGGGTCTGGAAACACCATATATTTT.

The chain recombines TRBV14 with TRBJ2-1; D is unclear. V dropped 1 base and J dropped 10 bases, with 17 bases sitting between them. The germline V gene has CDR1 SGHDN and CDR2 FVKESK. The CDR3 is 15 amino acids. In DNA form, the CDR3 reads TGTGCCAGCAGCCAAGCCGGGTCCTACAATCCCGAGCAGTTCTTC. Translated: CASSQAGSYNPEQFF.

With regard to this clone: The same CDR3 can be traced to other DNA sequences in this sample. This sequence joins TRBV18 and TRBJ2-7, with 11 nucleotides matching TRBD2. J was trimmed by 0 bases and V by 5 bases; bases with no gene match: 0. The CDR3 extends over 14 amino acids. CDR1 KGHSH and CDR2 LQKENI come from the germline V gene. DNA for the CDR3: TGTGCCAGCTCAGGGACTAGCGGCTCCTACGAGCAGTACTTC. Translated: CASSGTSGSYEQYF.

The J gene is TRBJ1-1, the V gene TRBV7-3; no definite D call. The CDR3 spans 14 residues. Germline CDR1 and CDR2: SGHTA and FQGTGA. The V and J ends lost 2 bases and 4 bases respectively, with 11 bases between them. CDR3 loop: CASSLGLVGTEAFF. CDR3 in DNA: TGTGCCAGCAGCTTAGGTTTGGTGGGCACTGAAGCTTTCTTT.

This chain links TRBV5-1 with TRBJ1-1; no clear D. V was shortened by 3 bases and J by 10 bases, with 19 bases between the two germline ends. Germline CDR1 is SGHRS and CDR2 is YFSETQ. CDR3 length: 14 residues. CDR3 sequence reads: CASSSPGEGSGAFF. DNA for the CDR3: TGCGCCAGCAGCTCACCGGGAGAAGGGTCGGGAGCTTTCTTT.

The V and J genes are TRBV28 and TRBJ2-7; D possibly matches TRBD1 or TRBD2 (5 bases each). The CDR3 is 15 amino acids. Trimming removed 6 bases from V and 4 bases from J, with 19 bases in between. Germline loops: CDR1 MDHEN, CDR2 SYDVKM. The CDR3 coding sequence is TGTGCCAGCAGGGGACCGGGACCTTCATTTTACGAGCAGTACTTC. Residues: CASRGPGPSFYEQYF.

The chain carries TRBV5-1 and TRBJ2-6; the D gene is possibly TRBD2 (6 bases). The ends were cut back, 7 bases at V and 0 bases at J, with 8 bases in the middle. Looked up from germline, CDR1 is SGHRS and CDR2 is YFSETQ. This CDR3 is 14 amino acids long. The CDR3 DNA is TGCGCCAGCGTCGGGAGCTCTGGGGCCAACGTCCTGACTTTC. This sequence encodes CASVGSSGANVLTF.

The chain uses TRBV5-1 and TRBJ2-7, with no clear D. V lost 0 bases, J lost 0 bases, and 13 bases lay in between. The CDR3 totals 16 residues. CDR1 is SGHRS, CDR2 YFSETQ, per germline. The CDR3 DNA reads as TGCGCCAGCAGCTTGGGTCCAATTCTAAGCTCCTACGAGCAGTACTTC. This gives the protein CASSLGPILSSYEQYF.

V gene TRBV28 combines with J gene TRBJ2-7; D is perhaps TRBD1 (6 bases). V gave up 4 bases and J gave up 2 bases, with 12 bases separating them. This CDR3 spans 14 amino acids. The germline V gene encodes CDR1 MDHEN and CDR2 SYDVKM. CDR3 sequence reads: CASSSGTMTYEQYF. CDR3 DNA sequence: TGTGCCAGCAGTTCCGGGACAATGACCTACGAGCAGTACTTC.

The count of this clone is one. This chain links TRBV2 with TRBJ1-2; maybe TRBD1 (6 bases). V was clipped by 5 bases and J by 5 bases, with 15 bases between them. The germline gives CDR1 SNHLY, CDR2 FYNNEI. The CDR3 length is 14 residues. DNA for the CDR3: TGTGCCAGCAGTCCGGGGGGGGCTGGATATGGCTACACCTTC. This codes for CASSPGGAGYGYTF.

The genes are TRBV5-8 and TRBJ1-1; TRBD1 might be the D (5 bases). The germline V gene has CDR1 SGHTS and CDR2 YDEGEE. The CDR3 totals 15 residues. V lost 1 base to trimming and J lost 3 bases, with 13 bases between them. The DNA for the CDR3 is TGTGCCAGCAGCTTGTTCCGGTTAGGGGACACTGAAGCTTTCTTT. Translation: CASSLFRLGDTEAFF.